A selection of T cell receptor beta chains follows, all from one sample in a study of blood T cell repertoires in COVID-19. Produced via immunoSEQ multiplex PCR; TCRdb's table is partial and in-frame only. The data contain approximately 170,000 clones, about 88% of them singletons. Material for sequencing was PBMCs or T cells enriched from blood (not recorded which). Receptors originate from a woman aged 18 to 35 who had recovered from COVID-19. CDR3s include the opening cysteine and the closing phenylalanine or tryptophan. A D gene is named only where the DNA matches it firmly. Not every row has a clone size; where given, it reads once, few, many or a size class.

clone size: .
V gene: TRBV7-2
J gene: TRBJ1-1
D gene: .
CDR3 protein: CASSSRVWTEAFF
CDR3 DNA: TGTGCCAGCAGCTCGAGGGTCTGGACTGAAGCTTTCTTT

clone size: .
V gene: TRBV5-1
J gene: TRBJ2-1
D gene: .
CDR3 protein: CASSLGPRMYSYNEQFF
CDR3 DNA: TGCGCCAGCAGCTTGGGGCCCAGGATGTACTCCTACAATGAGCAGTTCTTC

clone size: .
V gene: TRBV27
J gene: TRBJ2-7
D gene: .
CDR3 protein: CASSLRPTGSYEQYF
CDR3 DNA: TGTGCCAGCAGTTTACGGCCCACGGGCTCCTACGAGCAGTACTTC

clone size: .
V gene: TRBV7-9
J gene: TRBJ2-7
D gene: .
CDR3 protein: CASSLSRGEAEQYF
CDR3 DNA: TGTGCCAGCAGCTTAAGCCGTGGTGAGGCCGAGCAGTACTTC

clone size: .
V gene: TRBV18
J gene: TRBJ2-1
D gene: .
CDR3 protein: CASTPREGKTYNEQFF
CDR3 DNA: TGTGCCAGCACCCCCAGGGAAGGGAAAACCTACAATGAGCAGTTCTTC

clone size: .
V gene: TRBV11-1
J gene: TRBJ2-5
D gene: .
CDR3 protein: CASSLGQGPAGEAQYF
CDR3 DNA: TGTGCCAGCAGCTTAGGCCAGGGGCCGGCGGGTGAGGCCCAGTACTTC

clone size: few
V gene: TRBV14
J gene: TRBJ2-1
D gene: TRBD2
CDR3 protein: CASSPKLPLAGPYNEQFF
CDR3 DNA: TGTGCCAGCAGCCCCAAACTCCCGCTAGCGGGGCCCTACAATGAGCAGTTCTTC

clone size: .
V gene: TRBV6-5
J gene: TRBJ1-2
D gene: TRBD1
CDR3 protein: CASSRTGNYGYTF
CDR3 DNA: TGTGCCAGCAGTAGGACAGGGAACTATGGCTACACCTTC

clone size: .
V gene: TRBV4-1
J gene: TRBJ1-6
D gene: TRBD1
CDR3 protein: CASSQDPGTGGSPLHF
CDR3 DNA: TGCGCCAGCAGCCAAGATCCGGGGACAGGGGGTTCACCCCTCCACTTT

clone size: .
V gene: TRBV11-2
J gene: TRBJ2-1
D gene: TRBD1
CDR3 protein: CASSRTIPDRVYNEQFF
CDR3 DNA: TGTGCCAGCAGCCGCACAATTCCGGACAGGGTCTACAATGAGCAGTTCTTC

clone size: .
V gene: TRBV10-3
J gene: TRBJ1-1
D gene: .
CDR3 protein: CAISDRENTEAFF
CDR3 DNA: TGTGCCATCAGTGACAGGGAGAACACTGAAGCTTTCTTT

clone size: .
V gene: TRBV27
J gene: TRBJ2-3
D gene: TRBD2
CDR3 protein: CASSFFLPSGRDTQYF
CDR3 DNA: TGTGCCAGCAGTTTTTTTTTGCCTAGCGGGAGGGATACGCAGTATTTT

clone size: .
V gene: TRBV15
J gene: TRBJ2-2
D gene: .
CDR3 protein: CATSRPPDRAREDTGELFF
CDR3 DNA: TGTGCCACCAGCAGACCCCCCGACAGGGCGCGGGAGGACACCGGGGAGCTGTTTTTT

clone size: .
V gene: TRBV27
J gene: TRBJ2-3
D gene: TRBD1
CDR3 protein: CASSPRDRSTDTQYF
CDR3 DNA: TGTGCCAGCAGTCCCCGGGACAGGAGCACAGATACGCAGTATTTT

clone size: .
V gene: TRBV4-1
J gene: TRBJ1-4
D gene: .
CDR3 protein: CASSHAIQGWANEKLFF
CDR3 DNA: TGCGCCAGCAGCCATGCCATACAGGGCTGGGCTAATGAAAAACTGTTTTTT

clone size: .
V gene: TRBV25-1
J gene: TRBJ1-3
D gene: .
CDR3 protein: CASSEIIGSGNTIYF
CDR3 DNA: TGTGCCAGCAGTGAAATTATCGGCTCTGGAAACACCATATATTTT

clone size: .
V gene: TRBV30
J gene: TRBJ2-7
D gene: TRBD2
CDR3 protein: CAWGQPRTSGRSGEQYF
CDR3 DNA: TGTGCCTGGGGACAACCCCGGACTAGCGGGAGGAGCGGCGAGCAGTACTTC

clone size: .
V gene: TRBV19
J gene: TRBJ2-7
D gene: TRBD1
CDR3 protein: CASSIRAGGPLSYEQYF
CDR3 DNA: TGTGCCAGTAGTATTAGGGCAGGGGGCCCCCTCTCCTACGAGCAGTACTTC

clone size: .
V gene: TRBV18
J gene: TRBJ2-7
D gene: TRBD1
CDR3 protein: CASSPGTGGSMQYF
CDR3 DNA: TGTGCCAGCTCACCAGGGACAGGGGGCTCAATGCAGTACTTC

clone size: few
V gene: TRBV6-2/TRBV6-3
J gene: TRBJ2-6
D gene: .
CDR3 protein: CASSWSQGTGANVLTF
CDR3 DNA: TGTGCCAGCAGTTGGTCACAGGGCACTGGGGCCAACGTCCTGACTTTC

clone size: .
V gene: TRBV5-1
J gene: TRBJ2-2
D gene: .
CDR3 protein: CASSLDRVNTGELFF
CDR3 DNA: TGCGCCAGCAGCTTGGACAGGGTGAACACCGGGGAGCTGTTTTTT

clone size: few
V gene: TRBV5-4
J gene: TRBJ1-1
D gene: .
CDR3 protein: CASRYREVATEAFF
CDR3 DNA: TGTGCCAGCAGGTACAGGGAAGTGGCCACTGAAGCTTTCTTT

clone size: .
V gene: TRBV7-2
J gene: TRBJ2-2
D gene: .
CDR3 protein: CASSSTRPTGELFF
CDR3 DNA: TGTGCCAGCAGCTCGACTCGCCCAACCGGGGAGCTGTTTTTT

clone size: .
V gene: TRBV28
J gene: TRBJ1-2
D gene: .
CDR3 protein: CASSSPGDGYTF
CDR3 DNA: TGTGCCAGCAGTTCCCCGGGGGATGGCTACACCTTC

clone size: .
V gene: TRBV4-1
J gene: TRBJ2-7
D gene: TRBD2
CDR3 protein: CASSQGTSGNYEQYF
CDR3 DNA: TGCGCCAGCAGCCAGGGGACTAGCGGGAATTACGAGCAGTACTTC

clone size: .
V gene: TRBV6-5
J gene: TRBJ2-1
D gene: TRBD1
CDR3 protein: CASMPGTATQFF
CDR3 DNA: TGTGCCAGCATGCCTGGGACAGCCACTCAGTTCTTC

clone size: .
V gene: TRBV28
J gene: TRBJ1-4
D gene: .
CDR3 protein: CASSRPNEKLFF
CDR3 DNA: TGTGCCAGCAGTCGTCCTAATGAAAAACTGTTTTTT

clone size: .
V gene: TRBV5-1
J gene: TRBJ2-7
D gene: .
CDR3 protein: CASSLGSGVEQYF
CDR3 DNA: TGCGCCAGCAGCTTGGGGTCGGGGGTCGAGCAGTACTTC

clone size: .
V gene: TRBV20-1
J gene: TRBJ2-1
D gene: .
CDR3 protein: CSAKLNEQFF
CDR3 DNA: TGCAGTGCTAAACTCAATGAGCAGTTCTTC

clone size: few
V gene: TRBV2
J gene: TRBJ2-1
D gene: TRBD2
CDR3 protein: CASRTSGSTHEQFF
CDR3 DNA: TGTGCCAGCCGAACTAGCGGGAGTACCCATGAGCAGTTCTTC

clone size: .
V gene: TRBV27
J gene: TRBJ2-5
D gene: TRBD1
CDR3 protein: CASSLGITAGGPQETQYF
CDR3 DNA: TGTGCCAGCAGTTTAGGGATAACGGCAGGGGGCCCACAAGAGACCCAGTACTTC

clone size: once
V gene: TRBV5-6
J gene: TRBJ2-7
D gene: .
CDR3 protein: CASSRNLGREQYF
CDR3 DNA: TGTGCCAGCAGCCGGAATCTGGGGAGGGAGCAGTACTTC

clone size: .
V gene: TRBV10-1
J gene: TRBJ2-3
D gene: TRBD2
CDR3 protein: CASSPSGSTDTQYF
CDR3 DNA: TGCGCCAGCAGCCCTAGCGGGAGCACAGATACGCAGTATTTT

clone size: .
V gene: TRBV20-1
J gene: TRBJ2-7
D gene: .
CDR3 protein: CSARTAYEQYF
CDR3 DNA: TGCAGTGCTAGGACAGCATACGAGCAGTACTTC

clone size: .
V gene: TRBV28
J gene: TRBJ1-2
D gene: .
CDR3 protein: CASRVGGSGYGYTF
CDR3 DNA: TGTGCCAGCAGAGTAGGGGGTTCGGGTTATGGCTACACCTTC

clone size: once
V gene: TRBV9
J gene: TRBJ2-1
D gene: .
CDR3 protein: CASSVVGGEQFF
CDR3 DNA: TGTGCCAGCAGCGTAGTCGGAGGTGAGCAGTTCTTC

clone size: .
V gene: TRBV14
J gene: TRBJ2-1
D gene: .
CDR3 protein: CASSHPGGFRAHEQFF
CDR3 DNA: TGTGCCAGCAGCCATCCCGGGGGATTTCGGGCCCATGAGCAGTTCTTC

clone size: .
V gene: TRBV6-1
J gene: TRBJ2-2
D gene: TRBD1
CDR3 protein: CASSVPGQAFTNTGELFF
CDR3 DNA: TGTGCCAGCAGTGTCCCGGGACAGGCCTTTACGAACACCGGGGAGCTGTTTTTT

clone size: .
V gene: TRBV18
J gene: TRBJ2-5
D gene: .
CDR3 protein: CASSPRPPQGRQETQYF
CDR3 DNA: TGTGCCAGCTCACCACGGCCCCCCCAGGGTCGCCAAGAGACCCAGTACTTC

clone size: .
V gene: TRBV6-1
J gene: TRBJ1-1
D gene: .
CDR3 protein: CASSESITEAFF
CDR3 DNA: TGTGCCAGCAGTGAATCAATCACTGAAGCTTTCTTT

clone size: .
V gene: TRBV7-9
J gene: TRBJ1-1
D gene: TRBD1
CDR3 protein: CASSRQGWEAFF
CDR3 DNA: TGTGCCAGCAGTCGACAGGGGTGGGAAGCTTTCTTT

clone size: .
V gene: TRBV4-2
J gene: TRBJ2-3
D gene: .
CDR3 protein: CASRERGTDTQYF
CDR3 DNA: TGTGCCAGCAGGGAGCGGGGCACAGATACGCAGTATTTT

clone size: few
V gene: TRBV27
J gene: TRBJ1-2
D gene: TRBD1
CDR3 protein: CASSLQGGNYGYTF
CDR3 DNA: TGTGCCAGCAGTTTACAGGGGGGAAACTATGGCTACACCTTC

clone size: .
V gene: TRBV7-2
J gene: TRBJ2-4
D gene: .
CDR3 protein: CASSFRQAEVDIQYF
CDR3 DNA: TGTGCCAGCAGCTTTAGACAGGCGGAGGTGGACATTCAGTACTTC

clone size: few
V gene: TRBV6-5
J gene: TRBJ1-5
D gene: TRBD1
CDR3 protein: CASQGGNQPQHF
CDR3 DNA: TGTGCCAGTCAGGGGGGCAATCAGCCCCAGCATTTT

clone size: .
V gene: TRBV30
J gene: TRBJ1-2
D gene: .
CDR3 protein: CAWSVALYYGYTF
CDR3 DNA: TGTGCCTGGAGTGTAGCTCTATACTATGGCTACACCTTC

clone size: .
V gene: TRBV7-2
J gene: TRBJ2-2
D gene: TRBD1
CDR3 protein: CASSYRTGVATGELFF
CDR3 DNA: TGTGCCAGCAGCTACAGGACAGGGGTGGCCACCGGGGAGCTGTTTTTT